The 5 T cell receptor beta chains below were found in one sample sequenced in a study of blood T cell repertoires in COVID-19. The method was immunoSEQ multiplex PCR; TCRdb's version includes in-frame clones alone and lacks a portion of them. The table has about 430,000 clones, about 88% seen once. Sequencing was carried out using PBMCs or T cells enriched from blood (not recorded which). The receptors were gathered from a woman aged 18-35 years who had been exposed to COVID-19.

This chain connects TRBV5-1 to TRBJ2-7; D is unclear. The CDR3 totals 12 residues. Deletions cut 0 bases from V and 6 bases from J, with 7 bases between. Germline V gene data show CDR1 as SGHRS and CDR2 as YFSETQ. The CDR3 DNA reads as TGCGCCAGCAGCTTGGTAGTAACCGAGCAGTACTTC. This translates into CASSLVVTEQYF.

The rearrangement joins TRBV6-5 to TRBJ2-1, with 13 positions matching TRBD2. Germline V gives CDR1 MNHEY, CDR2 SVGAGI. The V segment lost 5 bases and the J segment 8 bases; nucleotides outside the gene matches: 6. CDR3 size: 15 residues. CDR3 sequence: CASSLGLAGVDEQFF. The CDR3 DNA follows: TGTGCCAGCAGTCTAGGACTAGCGGGAGTAGATGAGCAGTTCTTC.

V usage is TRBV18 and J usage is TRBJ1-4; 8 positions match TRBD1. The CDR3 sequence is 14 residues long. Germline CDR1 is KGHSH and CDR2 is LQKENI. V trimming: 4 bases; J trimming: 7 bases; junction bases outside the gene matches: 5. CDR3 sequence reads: CASSRQGLSEKLFF. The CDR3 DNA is TGTGCCAGCTCACGACAGGGGTTAAGTGAAAAACTGTTTTTT.

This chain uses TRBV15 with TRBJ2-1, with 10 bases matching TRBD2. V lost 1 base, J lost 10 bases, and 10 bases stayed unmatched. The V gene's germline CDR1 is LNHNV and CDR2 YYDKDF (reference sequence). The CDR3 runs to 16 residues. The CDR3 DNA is TGTGCCACCAGCAGAGTAATAGCGGGAGGACTAGGGGAGCAGTTCTTC. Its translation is CATSRVIAGGLGEQFF.

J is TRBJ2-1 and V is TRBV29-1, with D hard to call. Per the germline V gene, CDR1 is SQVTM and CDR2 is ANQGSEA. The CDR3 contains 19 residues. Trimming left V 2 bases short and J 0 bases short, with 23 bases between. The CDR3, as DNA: TGCAGCGTTGAACCCACCCAAGTCACGGAGAGAAGCTCCTACAATGAGCAGTTCTTC. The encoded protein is CSVEPTQVTERSSYNEQFF.